This is a list of T cell receptor beta chains from one sample in a study of Graves' ophthalmopathy and Graves' hyperthyroidism. In TCRdb, the multiplex PCR reads were re-called with MiXCR into one record per CDR3 protein. The table includes roughly 480,000 distinct CDR3 sequences, around 15% detected once. Sequences were obtained from blood. Receptor source: a woman in her twenties or thirties with Graves' ophthalmopathy. Both conserved end residues are part of each CDR3. D genes are given only for firm matches. Only some rows state a clone size, as once, few, many or a class for expanded clones.

cdr3_aa cdr3_nt j_call clone_size v_call d_call
CASSKALRRTEAFF TGTGCCAGTAGTAAGGCCCTACGCAGGACTGAAGCTTTCTTT TRBJ1-1 many TRBV19 .
CASKEQGGQPQHF TGTGCCAGCAAAGAACAGGGGGGTCAGCCCCAGCATTTT TRBJ1-5 many TRBV6-1 TRBD1
CSAAGDSPLHF TGCAGTGCGGCGGGGGATTCACCCCTCCACTTT TRBJ1-6 many TRBV20-1 .
CASTSGRQETQYF TGTGCCTCGACTAGCGGGAGACAAGAGACCCAGTACTTC TRBJ2-5 many TRBV10-3 TRBD2
CATSRDDRVGAGELFF TGTGCCACCAGCAGAGATGACAGGGTTGGAGCCGGGGAGCTGTTTTTT TRBJ2-2 . TRBV15 TRBD1
CASSLGQGDVYEQYF TGTGCCAGCTCCCTCGGACAGGGGGACGTTTACGAGCAGTACTTC TRBJ2-7 many TRBV18 TRBD1
CASSGGGQGYEQYF TGTGCCAGCAGTGGCGGCGGACAGGGCTACGAGCAGTACTTC TRBJ2-7 many TRBV25-1 TRBD1
CASSHGELYEQYF TGCGCCAGCAGCCACGGTGAGCTTTACGAGCAGTACTTC TRBJ2-7 few TRBV4-1 .
CASSQDLTSGGETQYF TGTGCCAGCAGCCAAGATCTTACTAGCGGGGGAGAGACCCAGTACTTC TRBJ2-5 many TRBV3-1 TRBD2
CASSYDRGGVREAFF TGTGCCAGCAGCTATGACAGGGGAGGAGTTCGTGAAGCTTTCTTT TRBJ1-1 many TRBV6-5 TRBD1
CASSYRVETQYF TGTGCCAGCAGCTACAGGGTAGAGACCCAGTACTTC TRBJ2-5 many TRBV2 .
CAWNPGSFGNTIYF TGTGCCTGGAATCCAGGGTCCTTTGGAAACACCATATATTTT TRBJ1-3 many TRBV30 .
CASSLRAGQGNQPQHF TGTGCCAGCAGTTTAAGAGCCGGACAGGGGAATCAGCCCCAGCATTTT TRBJ1-5 many TRBV12-3/TRBV12-4 TRBD1
CASSELGVENTGELLF TGTGCCAGCAGCGAGCTCGGGGTCGAGAACACCGGGGAGCTGCTTTTT TRBJ2-2 many TRBV6-2/TRBV6-3 .
CASSPKGFYSNQPQHF TGTGCCAGCAGTCCGAAGGGGTTTTATAGCAATCAGCCCCAGCATTTT TRBJ1-5 many TRBV6-1 .
CASRETGGDTGELFF TGTGCCAGCAGGGAGACAGGGGGGGACACCGGGGAGCTGTTTTTT TRBJ2-2 few TRBV2 TRBD1
CASRGGVGDVYEQYF TGTGCCAGCAGAGGGGGAGTAGGGGATGTCTACGAGCAGTACTTC TRBJ2-7 many TRBV2 .
CAWSVSSSLRNYGYTF TGTGCCTGGAGTGTATCTTCTTCCCTCCGGAACTATGGCTACACCTTC TRBJ1-2 . TRBV30 .
CASSPGTAPRGELFF TGTGCCAGCAGCCCGGGGACGGCACCACGGGGGGAGCTGTTTTTT TRBJ2-2 . TRBV7-9 .
CASKTVWTANQPQHF TGTGCCAGTAAAACGGTTTGGACAGCCAATCAGCCCCAGCATTTT TRBJ1-5 many TRBV19 .
CASRFSVWGHSDTGELFF TGTGCCAGCAGATTCTCTGTATGGGGACACTCGGACACCGGGGAGCTGTTTTTT TRBJ2-2 many TRBV2 .
CAWSQVQGVTLNYGYTF TGTGCCTGGAGTCAGGTCCAGGGGGTGACCCTAAACTATGGCTACACCTTC TRBJ1-2 . TRBV30 TRBD1
CASSELRSVGTEAFF TGTGCCAGCAGTGAACTGCGGTCGGTGGGTACTGAAGCTTTCTTT TRBJ1-1 many TRBV6-1 .
CASSFAGAGNTIYF TGTGCCAGCAGTTTTGCGGGAGCTGGAAACACCATATATTTT TRBJ1-3 many TRBV28 .
CASSLGTAPLQETQYF TGTGCCAGCAGCTTAGGGACAGCGCCTCTTCAAGAGACCCAGTACTTC TRBJ2-5 many TRBV11-2 .
CASSRDSNAEAFF TGCGCCAGCAGCCGAGACAGTAACGCTGAAGCTTTCTTT TRBJ1-1 few TRBV5-1 .
CASSVWQEETQYF TGTGCCAGCAGTGTTTGGCAGGAAGAGACCCAGTACTTC TRBJ2-5 many TRBV6-1 .
CASSYSTDYGYTF TGTGCCAGCAGTTACTCGACCGACTATGGCTACACCTTC TRBJ1-2 many TRBV6-5 .
CASSYRDLNQPQHF TGTGCCAGCAGTTACCGGGACCTCAATCAGCCCCAGCATTTT TRBJ1-5 few TRBV6-5 .
CASSARQGLVYEQYF TGTGCCAGCAGCGCCCGACAGGGGTTGGTCTACGAGCAGTACTTC TRBJ2-7 many TRBV11-1 TRBD1
CSARDGSPRTPYAQPQHF TGCAGTGCTAGAGACGGCAGTCCCCGTACCCCATATGCTCAGCCCCAGCATTTT TRBJ1-5 many TRBV20-1 .
CASSHRQVPRGETQYF TGCGCCAGCAGCCACCGACAGGTACCGCGAGGAGAGACCCAGTACTTC TRBJ2-5 many TRBV4-1 .
CASSDPGARGANVLTF TGTGCCAGCAGTGACCCTGGGGCGAGAGGGGCCAACGTCCTGACTTTC TRBJ2-6 many TRBV2 .